Listed below are T cell receptor beta chains from one sample, sequenced in a study of shared clonotypes between healthy human individuals. The protocol was immunoSEQ multiplex PCR, while the TCRdb copy is restricted to in-frame clones and leaves out a portion. The table lists roughly 490,000 clones, around three quarters of them singletons. The specimen was PBMCs. All receptors derive from a middle-aged woman in good health. Some clones in this sample may be carry-over from other donors' samples. Each CDR3 is given with its conserved first and last residue. Each record gives: V gene, CDR3 length, J gene, clone size, D gene, CDR3 DNA, CDR3 protein. A D gene is named only where the DNA matches it firmly. Clone size is not always given. Where it is, it says once, few, many or a class for expanded clones.

V gene: TRBV5-1
CDR3 length: 13
J gene: TRBJ2-5
clone size: .
D gene: .
CDR3 DNA: TGCGCCAGCAGCTTAGGAAATCGCGAGACCCAGTACTTC
CDR3 protein: CASSLGNRETQYF

V gene: TRBV9
CDR3 length: 15
J gene: TRBJ2-3
clone size: .
D gene: TRBD2
CDR3 DNA: TGTGCCAGCAGCACGAGCGGGAGAATCCCAGATACGCAGTATTTT
CDR3 protein: CASSTSGRIPDTQYF

V gene: TRBV7-2
CDR3 length: 15
J gene: TRBJ2-3
clone size: few
D gene: TRBD2
CDR3 DNA: TGTGCCAGCAGCCCCATGGCGGGAGGGGGAGATACGCAGTATTTT
CDR3 protein: CASSPMAGGGDTQYF

V gene: TRBV4-1
CDR3 length: 19
J gene: TRBJ1-6
clone size: few
D gene: .
CDR3 DNA: TGCGCCAGCAGCCAAGAAATGGTACCGGCAAGTCCGTATAATTCACCCCTCCACTTT
CDR3 protein: CASSQEMVPASPYNSPLHF

V gene: TRBV30
CDR3 length: 20
J gene: TRBJ2-3
clone size: .
D gene: TRBD2
CDR3 DNA: TGTGCCTGGAGTGTATCGGGGCTAGCGGGAGGGTCCCGAAAAACAGATACGCAGTATTTT
CDR3 protein: CAWSVSGLAGGSRKTDTQYF

V gene: TRBV28
CDR3 length: 13
J gene: TRBJ2-7
clone size: .
D gene: .
CDR3 DNA: TGTGCCAGCAGTCCCCCCTCCTCCTACGAGCAGTACTTC
CDR3 protein: CASSPPSSYEQYF

V gene: TRBV30
CDR3 length: 15
J gene: TRBJ2-7
clone size: .
D gene: TRBD1
CDR3 DNA: TGTGCCTGGAGATTTGGGGACAGGGGATATAGCGAGCAGTACTTC
CDR3 protein: CAWRFGDRGYSEQYF

V gene: TRBV5-1
CDR3 length: 14
J gene: TRBJ2-5
clone size: .
D gene: TRBD1
CDR3 DNA: TGCGCCAGCAGCTCTCCGGACAGGGCTGAGACCCAGTACTTC
CDR3 protein: CASSSPDRAETQYF

V gene: TRBV28
CDR3 length: 16
J gene: TRBJ2-1
clone size: once
D gene: .
CDR3 DNA: TGTGCCAGCAGTTTTATCGCTCTCCGGGACTCCGATGAGCAGTTCTTC
CDR3 protein: CASSFIALRDSDEQFF

V gene: TRBV5-1
CDR3 length: 14
J gene: TRBJ2-5
clone size: .
D gene: TRBD1
CDR3 DNA: TGCGCCAGCAGCCCGGACAGGGGGCGAGAGACCCAGTACTTC
CDR3 protein: CASSPDRGRETQYF

V gene: TRBV4-1
CDR3 length: 16
J gene: TRBJ2-5
clone size: .
D gene: TRBD2
CDR3 DNA: TGCGCCAGCAGCCAAGTCGGGAGGGACGACCGGGGGACCCAGTACTTC
CDR3 protein: CASSQVGRDDRGTQYF

V gene: TRBV28
CDR3 length: 15
J gene: TRBJ1-1
clone size: .
D gene: TRBD1
CDR3 DNA: TGTGCCAGCAGTTCGGACAGGCCCAAGAACACTGAAGCTTTCTTT
CDR3 protein: CASSSDRPKNTEAFF

V gene: TRBV4-2
CDR3 length: 14
J gene: TRBJ1-1
clone size: many
D gene: .
CDR3 DNA: TGTGCCAGCAGCCAAGGCCTGGACAGCCAGGGGGCTTTCTTT
CDR3 protein: CASSQGLDSQGAFF

V gene: TRBV5-6
CDR3 length: 17
J gene: TRBJ1-5
clone size: .
D gene: .
CDR3 DNA: TGTGCCAGCAGCTTGTACGGGGAAGCGCTTAGCAATCAGCCCCAGCATTTT
CDR3 protein: CASSLYGEALSNQPQHF

V gene: TRBV4-2
CDR3 length: 19
J gene: TRBJ2-1
clone size: few
D gene: TRBD2
CDR3 DNA: TGTGCCAGCAGCCAAGATTTCCGACTAGCGCTGAGCTCCTACAATGAGCAGTTCTTC
CDR3 protein: CASSQDFRLALSSYNEQFF

V gene: TRBV7-9
CDR3 length: 14
J gene: TRBJ2-5
clone size: once
D gene: .
CDR3 DNA: TGTGCCAGCAGCTTAGCGGTGGTAGGGGAGACCCAGTACTTC
CDR3 protein: CASSLAVVGETQYF

V gene: TRBV2
CDR3 length: 15
J gene: TRBJ1-2
clone size: .
D gene: .
CDR3 DNA: TGTGCCAGCAGTGAAAAGGGCAGGGCATTCTATGGCTACACCTTC
CDR3 protein: CASSEKGRAFYGYTF

V gene: TRBV4-1
CDR3 length: 14
J gene: TRBJ2-7
clone size: few
D gene: .
CDR3 DNA: TGCGCCAGCAGCCACCTCGCGCTAAACTACGAGCAGTACTTC
CDR3 protein: CASSHLALNYEQYF

V gene: TRBV6-4
CDR3 length: 14
J gene: TRBJ2-3
clone size: once
D gene: .
CDR3 DNA: TGTGCCAGCTCCCGGGACACAAACACAGATACGCAGTATTTT
CDR3 protein: CASSRDTNTDTQYF

V gene: TRBV7-2
CDR3 length: 19
J gene: TRBJ1-1
clone size: .
D gene: .
CDR3 DNA: TGTGCCAGCAGCTTAGCGGAACTAATTTTCAGGAGCCACAACACTGAAGCTTTCTTT
CDR3 protein: CASSLAELIFRSHNTEAFF

V gene: TRBV11-3
CDR3 length: 18
J gene: TRBJ2-2
clone size: many
D gene: .
CDR3 DNA: TGTGCCAGCAGCTTAGAATACTGGCATCTCGAGGGCACCGGGGAGCTGTTTTTT
CDR3 protein: CASSLEYWHLEGTGELFF

V gene: TRBV19
CDR3 length: 18
J gene: TRBJ2-6
clone size: .
D gene: .
CDR3 DNA: TGTGCCAGTAGTCACGCCGTGGGCACGAGCTCTGGGGCCAACGTCCTGACTTTC
CDR3 protein: CASSHAVGTSSGANVLTF

V gene: TRBV11-3
CDR3 length: 14
J gene: TRBJ2-3
clone size: .
D gene: .
CDR3 DNA: TGTGCCAGCAGGTCCCCAGGGAGCACAGATACGCAGTATTTT
CDR3 protein: CASRSPGSTDTQYF

V gene: TRBV5-1
CDR3 length: 13
J gene: TRBJ2-7
clone size: many
D gene: .
CDR3 DNA: TGCGCCAGCAGCTTGGAACGGGCCTACGAGCAGTACTTC
CDR3 protein: CASSLERAYEQYF

V gene: TRBV10-3
CDR3 length: 15
J gene: TRBJ1-1
clone size: .
D gene: .
CDR3 DNA: TGTGCCATCGAGCCCTCGGCAGGAACGAACACTGAAGCTTTCTTT
CDR3 protein: CAIEPSAGTNTEAFF

V gene: TRBV25-1
CDR3 length: 16
J gene: TRBJ2-1
clone size: once
D gene: .
CDR3 DNA: TGTGCCAGCAGTGAATGGGGGGGGGCCTCCTACAATGAGCAGTTCTTC
CDR3 protein: CASSEWGGASYNEQFF

V gene: TRBV2
CDR3 length: 14
J gene: TRBJ2-2
clone size: .
D gene: .
CDR3 DNA: TGTGCCAGCAGTGTACAGGGTAACACCGGGGAGCTGTTTTTT
CDR3 protein: CASSVQGNTGELFF

V gene: TRBV6-5
CDR3 length: 14
J gene: TRBJ1-5
clone size: .
D gene: .
CDR3 DNA: TGTGCCAGCAGTTTTGACAGGTTAGGTCAGCCCCAGCATTTT
CDR3 protein: CASSFDRLGQPQHF

V gene: TRBV28
CDR3 length: 15
J gene: TRBJ2-3
clone size: once
D gene: TRBD2
CDR3 DNA: TGTGCCAGCAGTTTGCCTAGCGGGAGCACAGATACGCAGTATTTT
CDR3 protein: CASSLPSGSTDTQYF

V gene: TRBV5-1
CDR3 length: 14
J gene: TRBJ2-7
clone size: .
D gene: .
CDR3 DNA: TGCGCCAGCAGCTTATCAAGAGGGTCGTACGAGCAGTACTTC
CDR3 protein: CASSLSRGSYEQYF

V gene: TRBV28
CDR3 length: 16
J gene: TRBJ2-3
clone size: .
D gene: .
CDR3 DNA: TGTGCCAGCAGTCCCCGCGGAGGGGGGGCTGAAGATACGCAGTATTTT
CDR3 protein: CASSPRGGGAEDTQYF

V gene: TRBV30
CDR3 length: 14
J gene: TRBJ2-7
clone size: .
D gene: .
CDR3 DNA: TGTGCCTGGATCACTTCACGGTTCCCCTACGAGCAGTACTTC
CDR3 protein: CAWITSRFPYEQYF

V gene: TRBV29-1
CDR3 length: 14
J gene: TRBJ2-2
clone size: .
D gene: .
CDR3 DNA: TGCAGCGCTACGCGGGACAGATACACCGGGGAGCTGTTTTTT
CDR3 protein: CSATRDRYTGELFF

V gene: TRBV27
CDR3 length: 13
J gene: TRBJ2-1
clone size: .
D gene: .
CDR3 DNA: TGTGCCAGCAGTTTCGACCACTACAATGAGCAGTTCTTC
CDR3 protein: CASSFDHYNEQFF

V gene: TRBV7-8
CDR3 length: 14
J gene: TRBJ2-1
clone size: .
D gene: .
CDR3 DNA: TGTGCCAGCAGCTTAGCGGGGCCCTACAATGAGCAGTTCTTC
CDR3 protein: CASSLAGPYNEQFF

V gene: TRBV7-9
CDR3 length: 14
J gene: TRBJ2-1
clone size: .
D gene: .
CDR3 DNA: TGTGCCAGCAGCCCACACTACATGAACAATGAGCAGTTCTTC
CDR3 protein: CASSPHYMNNEQFF

V gene: TRBV28
CDR3 length: 15
J gene: TRBJ1-2
clone size: .
D gene: .
CDR3 DNA: TGTGCCAGCAGCTCTACAACGTGGTCTAACTATGGCTACACCTTC
CDR3 protein: CASSSTTWSNYGYTF

V gene: TRBV5-1
CDR3 length: 14
J gene: TRBJ2-7
clone size: .
D gene: .
CDR3 DNA: TGCGCCAGCAGCTTGGAGCCGGGTTTGTACGAGCAGTACTTC
CDR3 protein: CASSLEPGLYEQYF

V gene: TRBV2
CDR3 length: 13
J gene: TRBJ2-6
clone size: .
D gene: .
CDR3 DNA: TGTGCCGGGGCTGGGTCTGGGGCCAACGTCCTGACTTTC
CDR3 protein: CAGAGSGANVLTF

V gene: TRBV6-6
CDR3 length: 15
J gene: TRBJ1-2
clone size: .
D gene: TRBD1
CDR3 DNA: TGTGCCAGCGCCTCCTCGGGACAGGGGGCGTCTGGCTACACCTTC
CDR3 protein: CASASSGQGASGYTF

V gene: TRBV13
CDR3 length: 19
J gene: TRBJ2-1
clone size: .
D gene: TRBD2
CDR3 DNA: TGTGCCAGCAGCTTAGGCGGCCTAGCGGGAGGGTTTGGTTTAAATGAGCAGTTCTTC
CDR3 protein: CASSLGGLAGGFGLNEQFF

V gene: TRBV13
CDR3 length: 14
J gene: TRBJ1-5
clone size: .
D gene: .
CDR3 DNA: TGTGCCAGCAGTTACGGGACGGAGAATCAGCCCCAGCATTTT
CDR3 protein: CASSYGTENQPQHF

V gene: TRBV30
CDR3 length: 13
J gene: TRBJ2-3
clone size: .
D gene: .
CDR3 DNA: TGTGCCTGGCAAAGGGACATTGTAGCTACGCAGTATTTT
CDR3 protein: CAWQRDIVATQYF